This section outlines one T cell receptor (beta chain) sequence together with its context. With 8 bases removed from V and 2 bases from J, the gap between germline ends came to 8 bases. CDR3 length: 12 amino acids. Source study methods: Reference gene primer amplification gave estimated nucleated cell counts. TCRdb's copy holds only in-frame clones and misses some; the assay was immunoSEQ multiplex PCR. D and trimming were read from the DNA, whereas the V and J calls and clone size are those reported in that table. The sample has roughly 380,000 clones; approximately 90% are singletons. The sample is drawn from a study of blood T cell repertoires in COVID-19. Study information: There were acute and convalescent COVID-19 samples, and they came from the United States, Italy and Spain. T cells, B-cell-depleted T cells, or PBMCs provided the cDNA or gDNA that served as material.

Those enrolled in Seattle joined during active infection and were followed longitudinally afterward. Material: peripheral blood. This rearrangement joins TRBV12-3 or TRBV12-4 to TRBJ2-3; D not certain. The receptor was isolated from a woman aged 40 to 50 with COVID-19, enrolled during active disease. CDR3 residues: CASLHNTDTQYF. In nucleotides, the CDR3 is TGTGCCAGCCTTCACAACACAGATACGCAGTATTTT.